A single T cell receptor (beta chain) is shown here with its context. Its target is unknown. This sample is part of a study of long-term antiretroviral therapy in people with HIV. Study results and caveats: Against controls, HIV repertoires showed narrower ranges of CDR3 length.

With survey level as its setting, the immunoSEQ assay was v3.0. Sequencing of each sample targeted roughly 35,000-55,000 T-cell genomes. The data were produced by immunoSEQ multiplex PCR, yet TCRdb's version contains in-frame clones alone and is incomplete. Here the sample spans 30,000 to 40,000 clones, around 97% being singletons. V lost 2 bases to trimming and J lost 7 bases, with 9 bases between them. Germline CDR1 reads KGHSH; CDR2 reads LQKENI. This CDR3 is 13 amino acids long. Each sample contained roughly 0.95-10 million cryopreserved PBMC, thawed before DNA extraction. The TCR originated in a man aged 30-40 years with HIV. The material was unsorted PBMCs, obtained 6.9 years after starting antiretroviral therapy. The chain uses TRBV18 and TRBJ1-5; no definite D call. In DNA, the CDR3 is TGTGCCAGCTCACCAGGGGAAAGCCAGCCCCAGCATTTT. Its protein is CASSPGESQPQHF. Together with reference TRBV18 and TRBJ1-5, the CDR3 gives the full variable domain: NAGVMQNPRHLVRRRGQEARLRCSPMKGHSHVYWYRQLPEEGLKFMVYLQKENIIDESGMPKERFSAEFPKEGPSILRIQQVVRGDSAAYFCASSPGESQPQHFGDGTRLSIL.